The T cell receptor (beta chain) under discussion was sequenced for a study of blood T cell repertoires in COVID-19. Generated by immunoSEQ multiplex PCR, the TCRdb table keeps only in-frame clones and is missing some. The sample holds fewer than 350,000 clones; approximately 88% are singletons and the top ten take roughly 9%. V lost 3 bases, J lost 0 bases, and 7 bases stayed unmatched. The CDR3 is 18 amino acids. Germline V gives CDR1 MRHNA, CDR2 SNTAGT. Sequences were obtained from peripheral blood. This chain links TRBV6-4 with TRBJ1-4; TRBD1 matches at 10 bases. The sequence was collected from a man in his late teens or twenties with active or convalescent COVID-19. Written as DNA, the CDR3 is TGTGCCAGCAGTGAAAACCGGGACAGGGGAACAACTAATGAAAAACTGTTTTTT. This gives the protein CASSENRDRGTTNEKLFF.